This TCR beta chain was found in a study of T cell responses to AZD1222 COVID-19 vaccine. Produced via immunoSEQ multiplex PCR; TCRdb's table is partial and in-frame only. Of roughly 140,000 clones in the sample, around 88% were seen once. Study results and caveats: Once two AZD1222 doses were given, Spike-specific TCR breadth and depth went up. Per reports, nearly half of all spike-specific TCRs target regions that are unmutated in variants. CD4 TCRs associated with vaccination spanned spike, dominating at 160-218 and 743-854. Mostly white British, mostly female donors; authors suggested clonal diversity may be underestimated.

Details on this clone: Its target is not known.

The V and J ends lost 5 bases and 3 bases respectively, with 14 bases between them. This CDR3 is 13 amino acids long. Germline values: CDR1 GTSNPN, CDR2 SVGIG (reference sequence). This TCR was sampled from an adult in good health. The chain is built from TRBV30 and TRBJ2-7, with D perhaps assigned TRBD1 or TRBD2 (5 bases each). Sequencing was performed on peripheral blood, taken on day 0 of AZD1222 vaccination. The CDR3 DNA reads TGTGCCTGGGCCGGGACGGGGAACTACGAGCAGTACTTC. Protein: CAWAGTGNYEQYF.